Following are 27 T cell receptor beta chains from one sample sequenced in a study of cytomegalovirus exposure and HLA in healthy donors. Sequencing used immunoSEQ multiplex PCR; TCRdb keeps in-frame clones, though not all of them. The sample includes tens of thousands of clones, less than 95% seen only once; the top ten take approximately 3.3%. The sample was PBMCs. All receptors come from a young woman in good health and CMV-seropositive.

This rearrangement joins TRBV27 to TRBJ2-1, with 14 bases matching TRBD2. Per germline, CDR1 MNHEY and CDR2 SMNVEV (reference sequence). J lost 5 bases, V lost 5 bases, and 14 bases had no gene match. The CDR3 has 19 residues. CDR3 DNA: TGTGCCAGCAGTAGGGGACTAGCGGGAGTAGTGGGGCGGAACAATGAGCAGTTCTTC. It codes for CASSRGLAGVVGRNNEQFF.

The J gene is TRBJ1-5, the V gene TRBV7-8; weak D call: TRBD1 (5 bases). Deletions cut 5 bases from V and 6 bases from J, with 11 bases between. The CDR3 has 13 residues. Germline V gene lookup returns CDR1 SGHVS and CDR2 FQNEAQ. CDR3 sequence (DNA): TGTGCCAGCAGCCCCGCCGACAGTCAGCCCCAGCATTTT. This gives the protein CASSPADSQPQHF.

The chain is built from TRBV27 and TRBJ2-7; TRBD2 matches at 7 bases. V trimming: 4 bases; J trimming: 2 bases; junction bases outside the gene matches: 14. This CDR3 contains 17 residues. Germline V CDR1 and CDR2: MNHEY, SMNVEV (reference sequence). The CDR3 spells CASSSNPPSGGAYEQYF. The CDR3 DNA reads as TGTGCCAGCAGTTCCAACCCTCCTAGCGGAGGGGCCTACGAGCAGTACTTC.

This chain joins TRBV28 and TRBJ1-3, with D perhaps matching TRBD1 (5 bases). V lost 3 bases to trimming and J lost 0 bases, with 12 bases between them. CDR1 MDHEN and CDR2 SYDVKM come from the germline V gene. CDR3 length: 16 residues. In DNA, the CDR3 is TGTGCCAGCAGTTTCTTGGACACTAACTCTGGAAACACCATATATTTT. It is translated as CASSFLDTNSGNTIYF.

This rearrangement joins TRBV9 to TRBJ2-1; TRBD2 might be the D (5 bases). CDR1 SGDLS and CDR2 YYNGEE come from the germline V gene. The CDR3 spans 13 residues. V lost 4 bases and J 10 bases, leaving 15 bases between the germline ends. Here the CDR3 DNA reads TGTGCCAGCAGCACGACTACCTTCGGGGAGCAGTTCTTC. Encoded protein: CASSTTTFGEQFF. Variable domain in full (rest from reference TRBV9 and TRBJ2-1): DSGVTQTPKHLITATGQRVTLRCSPRSGDLSVYWYQQSLDQGLQFLIQYYNGEERAKGNILERFSAQQFPDLHSELNLSSLELGDSALYFCASSTTTFGEQFFGPGTRLTVL.

This rearrangement joins TRBV2 to TRBJ2-1; 11 positions match TRBD2. CDR3 size: 20 residues. J lost 0 bases, V lost 3 bases, and 13 bases had no gene match. Germline V lookup: CDR1 SNHLY, CDR2 FYNNEI. The DNA for the CDR3 is TGTGCCAGCAGTGAGGCTAGCGGGGGGACATTGCAAAGCTCCTACAATGAGCAGTTCTTC. The encoded protein is CASSEASGGTLQSSYNEQFF.

This chain links TRBV9 with TRBJ2-3; the match to TRBD2 covers 7 bases. J lost 0 bases, V lost 0 bases, and 1 base had no gene match. The CDR3 has 15 amino acids. In germline, CDR1 is SGDLS, CDR2 YYNGEE. The CDR3 reads CASSVAGGSTDTQYF. The CDR3 coding sequence is TGTGCCAGCAGCGTAGCCGGGGGGAGCACAGATACGCAGTATTTT.

V usage is TRBV30 and J usage is TRBJ2-1, with D possibly being TRBD2 (6 bases). This CDR3 is built from 12 residues. Trimming removed 0 bases from V and 15 bases from J, with 15 bases in between. From germline, CDR1 is GTSNPN and CDR2 SVGIG (reference sequence). CDR3 sequence: CAWSVHSGSRFF. DNA of the CDR3: TGTGCCTGGAGTGTACATAGCGGTTCAAGGTTCTTC.

The chain is built from TRBV7-9 and TRBJ1-5; 8 bases fit TRBD1. The CDR3 has 15 residues. Trimming cost V 3 bases and J 4 bases; bases outside gene matches: 5. Germline V lookup: CDR1 SEHNR, CDR2 FQNEAQ (reference sequence). The CDR3 loop is CASSLGTGANQPQHF. The CDR3 nucleotides read TGTGCCAGCAGCTTGGGGACAGGAGCGAATCAGCCCCAGCATTTT.

DNA for the CDR3: TGTGCCAGCTCACCAGGTAGGCAGGGTACTGAAGCTTTCTTT. Translating it yields CASSPGRQGTEAFF. J is TRBJ1-1 and V is TRBV18; D perhaps matches TRBD1 (5 bases). The germline V gene has CDR1 KGHSH and CDR2 LQKENI. This CDR3 has 14 amino acids. With 2 bases removed from V and 5 bases from J, the gap between germline ends came to 12 bases.

The V and J genes are TRBV7-2 and TRBJ2-1, with TRBD2 identical over 8 bases. Germline assignment: CDR1 SGHTA and CDR2 FQGNSA. The ends lost 6 bases at V and 2 bases at J; junction bases unmatched: 6. The length of the CDR3 is 15 residues. CDR3 sequence (DNA): TGTGCCAGCAGTTTCGGACTAGCTACCTACAATGAGCAGTTCTTC. Residues: CASSFGLATYNEQFF. The full variable domain, completed using reference TRBV7-2 and TRBJ2-1, is GAGVSQSPSNKVTEKGKDVELRCDPISGHTALYWYRQSLGQGLEFLIYFQGNSAPDKSGLPSDRFSAERTGGSVSTLTIQRTQQEDSAVYLCASSFGLATYNEQFFGPGTRLTVL.

The CDR3 DNA is TGTGCCAGCAGCTTAAATAGCGGGGGCTACAATGAGCAGTTCTTC. Translation: CASSLNSGGYNEQFF. This sequence joins TRBV7-3 and TRBJ2-1; the match to TRBD2 covers 9 bases. Germline V gene data show CDR1 as SGHTA and CDR2 as FQGTGA. J gave up 3 bases and V 1 base, and 1 base lay outside the gene matches. The CDR3 is 15 amino acids.

The genes are TRBV6-1 and TRBJ1-2; possible D gene TRBD1, 6 bases. CDR1 is MNHNS and CDR2 is SASEGT in the germline V gene. The CDR3 contains 17 residues. V dropped 6 bases and J dropped 2 bases, with 22 bases sitting between them. CDR3 nucleotide sequence: TGTGCCAGCAGCGAAAACCAGGGGCCAAGAGACAACTATGGCTACACCTTC. Amino acid sequence: CASSENQGPRDNYGYTF.

This rearrangement joins TRBV18 to TRBJ2-7; 7 bases line up with TRBD1. From germline, CDR1 is KGHSH and CDR2 LQKENI. V trimming: 6 bases; J trimming: 0 bases; junction bases outside the gene matches: 8. CDR3 size: 15 residues. The CDR3 DNA reads as TGTGCCAGCTCGCTCGGACGGGACAGCTCCTACGAGCAGTACTTC. Its translation is CASSLGRDSSYEQYF.

The rearrangement uses TRBV11-1 and TRBJ1-4; possible D gene TRBD1, 6 bases. Between the trimmed V and J ends, which lost 4 bases and 0 bases, there was a span of 9 bases. CDR1 and CDR2 (germline): SGHAT, FQDESV (reference sequence). The CDR3 extends over 15 amino acids. The CDR3 nucleotides are TGTGCCAGCAGCTCAGGGGATGCAACTAATGAAAAACTGTTTTTT. It specifies CASSSGDATNEKLFF.

The chain joins TRBV4-2 to TRBJ1-5; 7 bases are a match to TRBD1. CDR1 and CDR2 (germline): LGHNA, YNFKEQ. Trimming cost V 2 bases and J 0 bases; bases outside gene matches: 10. The CDR3 consists of 18 residues. The DNA of the CDR3 is TGTGCCAGCAGCCAAAAGCTCCCCGGGACAGTTAGCAATCAGCCCCAGCATTTT. Translated: CASSQKLPGTVSNQPQHF.

The V and J genes are TRBV29-1 and TRBJ2-3; TRBD1 matches at 7 bases. The junction had 7 bases not matched to a gene; V was cut back by 3 bases and J by 1 base. Germline values: CDR1 SQVTM, CDR2 ANQGSEA. The CDR3 is 15 residues long. The CDR3 DNA sequence: TGCAGCGTTGATGGGGACAGCAGCGGCACAGATACGCAGTATTTT. Encoded protein: CSVDGDSSGTDTQYF.

This sequence joins TRBV23-1 and TRBJ2-7; tentatively, D is TRBD2 (5 bases). TRBV23-1 is known as an ORF, though its function is uncertain. The length of the CDR3 is 13 residues. V gave up 3 bases and J gave up 5 bases, with 11 bases separating them. The CDR3 DNA sequence: TGCGCCAGCAGTCATAGGGAGAGGGACGAGCAGTACTTC. Protein: CASSHRERDEQYF.

The V call is TRBV29-1, the J call TRBJ2-5; 11 bases match TRBD1. Trimming cost V 3 bases and J 4 bases; bases outside gene matches: 7. This CDR3 is built from 15 residues. Germline V CDR1 and CDR2: SQVTM, ANQGSEA. The chain's CDR3 is CSVDTDRGHRETQYF. Here the CDR3 DNA reads TGCAGCGTTGATACGGACAGGGGGCATCGAGAGACCCAGTACTTC.

A note on this clone: An end of the junction does not agree with germline; a read error may underlie this. The J gene is TRBJ2-2, the V gene TRBV11-3; D ambiguous. CDR1 and CDR2 from the germline V gene are SGHNT and YENEEA. The CDR3 runs to 13 residues. The DNA of the CDR3 is TGTGCCAGCAGCGAGGTTAACACCAGGGAGCTGTTTTTT. This gives the protein CASSEVNTRELFF.

V and J are TRBV2 and TRBJ1-5; 7 nucleotides align to TRBD1. CDR1 and CDR2 from the germline V gene are SNHLY and FYNNEI. The CDR3 length is 14 residues. Trimming removed 7 bases from V and 0 bases from J; junction bases left unmatched: 3. CDR3 protein: CASKTGYSNQPQHF. As DNA, the CDR3 is TGTGCCAGCAAGACAGGGTATAGCAATCAGCCCCAGCATTTT. Supplemented by reference TRBV2 and TRBJ1-5, the full variable domain reads EPEVTQTPSHQVTQMGQEVILRCVPISNHLYFYWYRQILGQKVEFLVSFYNNEISEKSEIFDDQFSVERPDGSNFTLKIRSTKLEDSAMYFCASKTGYSNQPQHFGDGTRLSIL.

The chain employs TRBV4-3 and TRBJ2-1, with TRBD2 identical over 7 bases. The CDR3 is made up of 16 amino acids. Germline V gene lookup returns CDR1 LGHNA and CDR2 YSLEER. Germline trimming cut 1 base from V and 5 bases from J; bases unmatched to any gene: 8. For the CDR3, the DNA is TGCGCCAGCAGCCAAGCGGGAGGTTACCAGGACAATGAGCAGTTCTTC. It specifies CASSQAGGYQDNEQFF.

This chain links TRBV6-4 with TRBJ2-2, with TRBD2 matching 12 bases. Unmatched junction bases numbered 1, after V lost 4 bases and J lost 4 bases. This CDR3 is 15 amino acids long. Per germline, CDR1 MRHNA and CDR2 SNTAGT. The CDR3 region is CASSATSGGTGELFF. CDR3 sequence (DNA): TGTGCCAGCAGTGCGACTAGCGGGGGCACCGGGGAGCTGTTTTTT.

V and J are TRBV2 and TRBJ2-7; 11 positions match TRBD1. The CDR3 contains 15 residues. With V trimmed by 4 bases and J by 3 bases, 5 bases remained unmatched. CDR1 is SNHLY, CDR2 FYNNEI, per germline. For the CDR3, the DNA is TGTGCCAGCAGTGGGCCCGGGACAGGGGGCTACGAGCAGTACTTC. This encodes CASSGPGTGGYEQYF.

This chain connects TRBV18 to TRBJ2-4; D is possibly TRBD2 (7 bases). V lost 2 bases, J lost 3 bases, and 14 bases lay in between. CDR1 is KGHSH and CDR2 is LQKENI in the germline V gene. The CDR3 is made up of 16 amino acids. As DNA, the CDR3 is TGTGCCAGCTCACCAACGGGGGGCGCCGTCAAAAACATTCAGTACTTC. It encodes CASSPTGGAVKNIQYF.

V gene TRBV6-1 combines with J gene TRBJ2-1; D unclear. V was trimmed by 3 bases and J by 0 bases, leaving 6 bases between them. Looked up from germline, CDR1 is MNHNS and CDR2 is SASEGT. CDR3 length: 14 residues. Here the CDR3 reads CASSERSSYNEQFF. The CDR3 DNA follows: TGTGCCAGCAGTGAGCGAAGCTCCTACAATGAGCAGTTCTTC.

The chain couples TRBV12-5 to TRBJ1-1; D remains ambiguous. Germline lookup yields CDR1 LGHNT and CDR2 FRNRAP. The CDR3 spans 12 residues. Trimming cost V 2 bases and J 7 bases, with 8 bases left between them. In DNA, the CDR3 is TGTGCTAGTGGTTTGTCCACATATGAAGCTTTCTTT. Amino acid sequence: CASGLSTYEAFF.